This TCR beta chain was recovered during a study of blood T cell repertoires in COVID-19. Across the study: Material from acute and convalescent COVID-19 was sourced from the United States, Italy and Spain.

CDR1 is MNHEY and CDR2 is SVGAGI in the germline V gene. CDR3 length equals 13 residues. Trimming removed 8 bases from V and 5 bases from J, with 12 bases in between. Profiling relied on immunoSEQ multiplex PCR, and the TCRdb table lists in-frame clones only, not all of them. The profile shows some 78,000 clones, about 83% of them singletons. This chain uses TRBV6-5 with TRBJ2-2; maybe TRBD2 (5 bases). The clonotype comes from a woman of 80 years or more with active or convalescent COVID-19. Sequencing input: peripheral blood. CDR3 sequence: CASPRPGTGELFF. CDR3 nucleotide sequence: TGTGCCAGCCCTAGGCCGGGGACCGGGGAGCTGTTTTTT.